Presented here are 21 T cell receptor beta chains from one specimen sequenced in a study of OX40 agonist ivuxolimab in advanced cancers. Libraries came from the immunoSEQ multiplex PCR assay. TCRdb took over this immuneACCESS table, retaining in-frame rearrangements with V and J assigned. Such tables are incomplete; in checked studies, under half of the missing clones stem from an unresolved V gene, and the remainder is unexplained. For this sample the table gives roughly 41,000 clones, of which roughly 90% were detected only once. The biggest ten clones account for over 4.5% of the sample. The sample in question was CD4+ or CD8+ T cells sorted from blood, obtained in a trial of the OX40 agonist ivuxolimab. The receptor set was obtained from an adult with an advanced solid tumor such as melanoma, head and neck, liver or kidney cancer.

This chain connects TRBV19 to TRBJ1-1; D not resolved. Trimming removed 2 bases at V and 0 bases at J, with 13 bases between. Germline lookup yields CDR1 LNHDA and CDR2 SQIVND (reference sequence). This CDR3 comprises 16 residues. The CDR3, as DNA: TGTGCCAGTAGTATAAGGGTAGGACGCATGAACACTGAAGCTTTCTTT. Its translation is CASSIRVGRMNTEAFF.

The genes are TRBV5-1 and TRBJ2-3, with D unclear. V lost 2 bases, J lost 1 base, and 11 bases lay in between. The CDR3 contains 15 residues. Per the germline V gene, CDR1 is SGHRS and CDR2 is YFSETQ. The CDR3 sequence: CASSFERPGTDTQYF. The CDR3, as DNA: TGCGCCAGCAGCTTCGAAAGGCCAGGCACAGATACGCAGTATTTT.

The chain employs TRBV28 and TRBJ1-5; 11 bases fit TRBD1. The length of the CDR3 is 17 residues. The trim removed 1 base at V and 1 base at J, leaving 3 bases unmatched. Germline values: CDR1 MDHEN, CDR2 SYDVKM. The CDR3 region has the DNA TGTGCCAGCAGTTTATATGGGACAGGGGGGAGCAATCAGCCCCAGCATTTT. Translated: CASSLYGTGGSNQPQHF.

The genes are TRBV27 and TRBJ1-1, with no clear D. The length of the CDR3 is 12 residues. Germline V gene data show CDR1 as MNHEY and CDR2 as SMNVEV (reference sequence). Trimming cost V 8 bases and J 4 bases, with 11 bases left between them. CDR3 sequence: CASRRGSTEAFF. In nucleotides, the CDR3 is TGTGCCAGCCGCCGCGGAAGCACTGAAGCTTTCTTT.

This chain links TRBV27 with TRBJ1-6; the D gene is possibly TRBD1 (5 bases). Trimming removed 5 bases at V and 6 bases at J, with 17 bases between. The CDR3 runs 16 residues. CDR1 is MNHEY, CDR2 SMNVEV, per germline (reference sequence). The CDR3 spells CASSPTDSWPNSPLHF. CDR3 bases: TGTGCCAGCAGTCCGACTGACAGTTGGCCTAATTCACCCCTCCACTTT.

The V gene is TRBV4-1, the J gene TRBJ2-7; D may be TRBD2 (6 bases). The CDR3 is 15 amino acids. V was clipped by 0 bases and J by 9 bases, with 18 bases between them. From germline, CDR1 is MGHRA and CDR2 YSYEKL. The DNA for the CDR3 is TGCGCCAGCAGCCAAGATGACGGGACTGGATCTGGGCAGTACTTC. Protein: CASSQDDGTGSGQYF.

The chain is built from TRBV11-3 and TRBJ2-5, with TRBD2 identical over 9 bases. J was trimmed by 0 bases and V by 0 bases; bases with no gene match: 5. Per the germline V gene, CDR1 is SGHNT and CDR2 is YENEEA. CDR3 length equals 17 residues. CDR3 nucleotide sequence: TGTGCCAGCAGCTTAGACCATGCGGGGGGGGACCAAGAGACCCAGTACTTC. It yields the protein CASSLDHAGGDQETQYF. The whole variable domain, filled in from reference TRBV11-3 and TRBJ2-5, reads EAGVVQSPRYKIIEKKQPVAFWCNPISGHNTLYWYLQNLGQGPELLIRYENEEAVDDSQLPKDRFSAERLKGVDSTLKIQPAELGDSAVYLCASSLDHAGGDQETQYFGPGTRLLVL.

V gene TRBV9 combines with J gene TRBJ2-3, with D possibly being TRBD2 (6 bases). The germline V gene encodes CDR1 SGDLS and CDR2 YYNGEE. The CDR3 spans 17 residues. V was trimmed by 0 bases and J by 2 bases, leaving 16 bases between them. CDR3 sequence reads: CASSVAGGGGITDTQYF. The CDR3 nucleotides are TGTGCCAGCAGCGTAGCTGGAGGTGGGGGGATCACAGATACGCAGTATTTT.

This clone was found once. V is TRBV4-2 and J is TRBJ2-3, with 8 bases identical to TRBD2. The CDR3 is made up of 17 amino acids. Trimming removed 2 bases from V and 2 bases from J; junction bases left unmatched: 9. The V gene's germline CDR1 is LGHNA and CDR2 YNFKEQ. The CDR3 loop is CASSQRGGGGPTDTQYF. The CDR3 nucleotides read TGTGCCAGCAGCCAACGGGGAGGCGGGGGGCCCACAGATACGCAGTATTTT.

For this clone: Other DNA sequences in the same sample also yield this CDR3. The chain links TRBV5-1 to TRBJ2-2; no clear D gene. V shed 1 base and J shed 0 bases, with 7 bases lying between them. Germline CDR1 is SGHRS and CDR2 is YFSETQ. CDR3 size: 15 residues. The CDR3 DNA follows: TGCGCCAGCAGCTTGTTAGGGACGAACACCGGGGAGCTGTTTTTT. This codes for CASSLLGTNTGELFF.

The V call is TRBV6-6, the J call TRBJ2-5, with D possibly being TRBD2 (6 bases). Trimming left V 3 bases short and J 5 bases short, with 13 bases between. The length of the CDR3 is 14 residues. Germline values: CDR1 MNHNY, CDR2 SVGAGI (reference sequence). The CDR3 DNA sequence: TGTGCCAGCAGTTATGGTCCGGGAGTCGAGACCCAGTACTTC. This translates into CASSYGPGVETQYF.

The chain joins TRBV28 to TRBJ2-7, with TRBD2 as a possible D gene (5 bases). Trimming shortened V by 5 bases and J by 0 bases, and 11 bases separated the two germline ends. The CDR3 is 14 residues long. CDR1 is MDHEN, CDR2 SYDVKM, per germline. The CDR3 sequence: CASSPGVGSYEQYF. In nucleotides, the CDR3 is TGTGCCAGCAGTCCCGGGGTAGGCTCCTACGAGCAGTACTTC.

This chain joins TRBV9 and TRBJ2-2; 9 positions match TRBD2. Germline V gene sequence: CDR1 SGDLS, CDR2 YYNGEE. Losses at the gene ends were 3 bases for V and 4 bases for J; bases not matched to a gene: 13. CDR3 length: 18 amino acids. The CDR3 reads CASSALAAGGRGTGELFF. The DNA of the CDR3 is TGTGCCAGCAGCGCCTTGGCGGCGGGGGGGCGTGGCACCGGGGAGCTGTTTTTT. Based on the CDR3 plus reference TRBV9 and TRBJ2-2, the full variable domain is DSGVTQTPKHLITATGQRVTLRCSPRSGDLSVYWYQQSLDQGLQFLIQYYNGEERAKGNILERFSAQQFPDLHSELNLSSLELGDSALYFCASSALAAGGRGTGELFFGEGSRLTVL.

This chain joins TRBV11-1 and TRBJ2-7; 9 nucleotides align to TRBD2. This CDR3 is 17 amino acids long. J lost 3 bases, V lost 1 base, and 10 bases had no gene match. Germline V gives CDR1 SGHAT, CDR2 FQDESV (reference sequence). CDR3: CASSLGREGRPNYEQYF. The DNA of the CDR3 is TGTGCCAGCAGCTTAGGGCGGGAGGGCCGACCCAACTACGAGCAGTACTTC.

This clone has a single count. This is likely a read error, given that the CDR3 carries no conserved phenylalanine or tryptophan at its end. The chain joins TRBV15 to TRBJ2-2; the D gene could be TRBD1 or TRBD2 (5 bases each). The V gene lost 0 bases and the J gene lost 2 bases, with 10 bases spanning the gap. The germline CDR1 and CDR2 sequences are LNHNV and YYDKDF (reference sequence). The CDR3 consists of 16 residues. The CDR3 nucleotides read TGTGCCACCAGCAGAGAGGGACGAACTAACACCGGGGAGCTGTTTTCT. Translated: CATSREGRTNTGELFS.

CDR3: CSAIWGREQYF. CDR3 bases: TGCAGTGCTATCTGGGGGCGGGAGCAGTACTTC. The J gene is TRBJ2-5, the V gene TRBV20-1; D is perhaps TRBD2 (7 bases). V lost 4 bases to trimming and J lost 11 bases, with 14 bases between them. The germline gives CDR1 DFQATT, CDR2 SNEGSKA (reference sequence). The CDR3 consists of 11 residues.

The chain is built from TRBV2 and TRBJ2-7; 7 nucleotides agree with TRBD1. The junction had 5 bases not matched to a gene; V was cut back by 5 bases and J by 4 bases. Germline-derived CDR1 and CDR2 are SNHLY and FYNNEI. The CDR3 runs 13 residues. CDR3 amino acids: CASSYNRGYEQYF. The DNA for the CDR3 is TGTGCCAGCAGTTACAACAGGGGTTACGAGCAGTACTTC.

This clone has only one observation. The chain is built from TRBV19 and TRBJ1-1, with 7 bases identical to TRBD1. Looked up from germline, CDR1 is LNHDA and CDR2 is SQIVND (reference sequence). The CDR3 has 13 residues. The junction had 4 bases not matched to a gene; V was cut back by 6 bases and J by 3 bases. CDR3 sequence (DNA): TGTGCCAGTAGGGTAGACAGGGACACTGAAGCTTTCTTT. Translating it yields CASRVDRDTEAFF. Supplemented by reference TRBV19 and TRBJ1-1, the full variable domain reads DGGITQSPKYLFRKEGQNVTLSCEQNLNHDAMYWYRQDPGQGLRLIYYSQIVNDFQKGDIAEGYSVSREKKESFPLTVTSAQKNPTAFYLCASRVDRDTEAFFGQGTRLTVV.

The chain links TRBV19 to TRBJ1-2; D may be TRBD1 (5 bases). CDR3 length: 15 amino acids. Trimming removed 2 bases at V and 6 bases at J, with 16 bases between. CDR1 and CDR2 from the germline V gene are LNHDA and SQIVND (reference sequence). CDR3: CASSIWGVGPHGYTF. The CDR3 DNA reads TGTGCCAGTAGTATATGGGGAGTGGGACCCCATGGCTACACCTTC.

V and J are TRBV28 and TRBJ2-3; TRBD2 agrees at 7 bases. The CDR3 is 15 amino acids. V was clipped by 6 bases and J by 3 bases; unmatched bases: 9. Germline V CDR1 and CDR2: MDHEN, SYDVKM. Here the CDR3 reads CASSPGTTSTDTQYF. In DNA form, the CDR3 reads TGTGCCAGCAGCCCCGGGACTACATCTACAGATACGCAGTATTTT.

V usage is TRBV28 and J usage is TRBJ2-2; TRBD2 matches at 9 bases. This CDR3 has 19 residues. CDR1 and CDR2 from the germline V gene are MDHEN and SYDVKM. Trimming took 2 bases from V and 5 from J; bases not matched to a gene: 15. The CDR3 DNA reads TGTGCCAGCAGTTTAGAGGTGCGAGCGGGAGGCCCCGGAACCGGGGAGCTGTTTTTT. It is translated as CASSLEVRAGGPGTGELFF. Using reference TRBV28 and TRBJ2-2 for the parts outside the CDR3, the full variable domain is DVKVTQSSRYLVKRTGEKVFLECVQDMDHENMFWYRQDPGLGLRLIYFSYDVKMKEKGDIPEGYSVSREKKERFSLILESASTNQTSMYLCASSLEVRAGGPGTGELFFGEGSRLTVL.